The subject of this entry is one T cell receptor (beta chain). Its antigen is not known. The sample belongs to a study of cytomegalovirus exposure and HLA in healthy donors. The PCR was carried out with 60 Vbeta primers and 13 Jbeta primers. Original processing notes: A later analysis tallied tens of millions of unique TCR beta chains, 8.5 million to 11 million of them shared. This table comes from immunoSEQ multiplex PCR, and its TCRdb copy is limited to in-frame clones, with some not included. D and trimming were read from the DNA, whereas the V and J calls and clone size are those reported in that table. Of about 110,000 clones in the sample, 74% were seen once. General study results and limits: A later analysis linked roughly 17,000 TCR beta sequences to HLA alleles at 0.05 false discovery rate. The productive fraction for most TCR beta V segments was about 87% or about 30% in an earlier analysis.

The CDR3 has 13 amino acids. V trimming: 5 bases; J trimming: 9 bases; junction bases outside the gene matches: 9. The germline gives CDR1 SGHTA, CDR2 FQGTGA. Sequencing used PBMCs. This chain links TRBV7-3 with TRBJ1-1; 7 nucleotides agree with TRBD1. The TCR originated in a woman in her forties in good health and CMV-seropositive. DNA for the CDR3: TGTGCCAGCAGCAACAGACAGGGTACCCAAGCTTTCTTT. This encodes CASSNRQGTQAFF. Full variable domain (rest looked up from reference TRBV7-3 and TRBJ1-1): GAGVSQTPSNKVTEKGKYVELRCDPISGHTALYWYRQSLGQGPEFLIYFQGTGAADDSGLPNDRFFAVRPEGSVSTLKIQRTERGDSAVYLCASSNRQGTQAFFGQGTRLTVV.